There are a few counts of the clone carrying this T cell receptor (beta chain). The antigen is undetermined. This sample is drawn from a study of cytomegalovirus exposure and HLA in healthy donors. Overall study findings and caveats: V- and J-gene trimming of TCR beta was linked (in a later analysis) to a missense DCLRE1C variant. Sequencing depth roughly uniform across donors was assumed in presence/absence analyses.

In the PCR, 60 Vbeta and 13 Jbeta primers were used. Assay: immunoSEQ multiplex PCR; the TCRdb copy retains only in-frame clones and omits some. The sample yields fewer than 200,000 clones, around three quarters seen once. Input material: PBMCs. The TCR originated in a man aged 35 to 55 in good health and CMV-seronegative.

This chain's CDR3 is CASSLAGTSGSSGTQYF. The CDR3 DNA reads as TGCGCCAGCAGCTTGGCCGGGACTAGCGGCTCGTCAGGGACCCAGTACTTC. The chain is built from TRBV5-1 and TRBJ2-5; 11 nucleotides align to TRBD2. The CDR3 loop spans 17 amino acids. The V gene's germline CDR1 is SGHRS and CDR2 YFSETQ. Trimming removed 0 bases from V and 7 bases from J; junction bases left unmatched: 11.